The rows below give T cell receptor beta chains drawn from one sample of a study of PD-1 blockade in mismatch repair-deficient tumors. Assay used: immunoSEQ multiplex PCR; TCRdb lists only in-frame clones, some missing. The sample records tens of thousands of clones, about 80% being singletons. The sample consisted of peripheral blood, taken 4 weeks after starting pembrolizumab. These receptors originate from an adult with mismatch repair-deficient cancer. Both conserved end residues are part of each CDR3. Each record gives: V gene, D gene, J gene, CDR3 DNA, CDR3 protein. D genes are given only for firm matches.

TRBV18	NA	TRBJ2-1	TGTGCCAGCTCAACGCAGTCGGTTGGGTCCTACAATGAGCAGTTCTTC	CASSTQSVGSYNEQFF
TRBV11-1	NA	TRBJ1-1	TGTGCCAGCAGCTCCCGGGAAGACAACACTGAAGCTTTCTTT	CASSSREDNTEAFF
TRBV5-1	TRBD1	TRBJ2-2	TGCGCCAGCAGCTTCCTCACAGGGGGCGCGATGACCGGGGAGCTGTTTTTT	CASSFLTGGAMTGELFF
TRBV9	TRBD2	TRBJ2-1	TGTGCCAGCAGCGTGACCGGCGGGAGTCAGAATGAGCAGTTCTTC	CASSVTGGSQNEQFF
TRBV7-2	NA	TRBJ2-1	TGTGCCAGCAGCGGACCAACTAGCATCTCCTACAATGAGCAGTTCTTC	CASSGPTSISYNEQFF
TRBV7-2	NA	TRBJ1-1	TGTGCCAGCAGCCGGCCGGGACGGGTGAACACTGAAGCTTTCTTT	CASSRPGRVNTEAFF
TRBV4-2	NA	TRBJ2-5	TGTGCCAGCAGCCAAGGGGGGAGAGGGCCGATACAAGAGACCCAGTACTTC	CASSQGGRGPIQETQYF
TRBV14	NA	TRBJ2-3	TGTGCCAGCAGCCAATGGGACAGCACAGATACGCAGTATTTT	CASSQWDSTDTQYF
TRBV7-9	NA	TRBJ1-2	TGTGCCAGCAGCTTAGGGACAGTGGGCTATGGCTACACCTTC	CASSLGTVGYGYTF
TRBV6-1	TRBD1	TRBJ1-1	TGTGCCAGCAGTGAGGTAACAGGGGCGGCTGAAGCTTTCTTT	CASSEVTGAAEAFF